This T cell receptor (beta chain) was identified in a study of beta chain features in type 1 diabetes. Overall study results and limits: A greater similarity of naive, central memory and Treg TCRB repertoires was seen among patients than among healthy donors. Among type 1 diabetes patients, VDJ junctions had fewer insertions and more deletions. Moderate yet significant TCRB CDR3 shortening was seen in Type 1 diabetes patients in all four CD4+ subsets.

As for this clone: Its antigen is unidentified.

Germline CDR1 LNHDA, CDR2 SQIVND (reference sequence). V lost 4 bases, J lost 9 bases, and 16 bases lay in between. The CDR3 sequence is 14 residues long. Expressed TCRB transcripts were sequenced because the isolated RNA had all been reverse transcribed beforehand. TCRdb's copy holds only in-frame clones and misses some; the assay was immunoSEQ multiplex PCR. This table has roughly 300,000 clones, more than 13% appearing once. Isolation of CD4+ naive, central memory, regulatory and stem cell-like memory cells was achieved by sorting via CD45RO/CCR7/CD25/CD127/CD95/CD27. The sequence was obtained from a man aged 25-45 years with type 1 diabetes. The chain employs TRBV19 and TRBJ2-1; tentatively, D is TRBD2 (6 bases). Sequencing input: naive CD4+ T cells from blood. The CDR3: CASSNVGLLAEQFF. The CDR3 coding sequence is TGTGCCAGTAGTAATGTAGGACTACTGGCTGAGCAGTTCTTC.